This T cell receptor (beta chain) stems from a study of cytomegalovirus exposure and HLA in healthy donors (dated by TCRdb to about 2017). About the study as a whole: An earlier analysis of approximately 640 of the donors reported roughly 300 Gb of sequence data and some 120 million unique TCR beta sequences from 150 million to 200 million T cells. A later analysis re-analyzed previously published TCR beta repertoires from 550 to 700 donors and added high-resolution HLA genotyping to study TCR occurrence patterns. The study was designed to test whether signatures of past pathogen exposure could be identified by cataloging public T cell receptors. To decide whether each TCR beta V gene segment behaved as functional or pseudogenic, an earlier analysis of some 600 of the donors relied on high-throughput TCR beta sequencing. All discovery cohort repertoires had been generated on a single sequencing platform. Using immunosequencing, the study profiled T cell repertoires from 500 to 800 subjects and related those repertoires to cytomegalovirus serostatus. Of the 300 to 400 genotyped donors, roughly 85% fell in the genetic ancestry cluster associated with self-reported Caucasian donors. An early release covering 500 to 750 HLA-typed donors comprised about 310 gigabases of sequencing data and some 79 million unique TCR sequences. In a later genetic analysis, genome-wide SNP genotypes for about 55% of the roughly 700 donors were used, and that subset was treated as a discovery cohort. Among under 450 genotyped donors of the cohort, an average of 235,054 unique TCR beta nucleotide sequences were sequenced per donor, roughly 18% of them non-productive. Rather than using new phenotypic data, the later analysis identified candidate immune exposures from TCR beta sequences and from how often those sequences occurred across donors. Both class I and class II loci were covered by HLA typing, at four-digit resolution. Donor age, sex, ethnicity and CMV serostatus were compiled together with the repertoire data. High-throughput TCR immunosequencing, statistical association of individual TCRs with disease status, and machine learning were combined to predict cytomegalovirus infection status. The number of typed donors differed by locus: about 620-630 for A, B, C, DRB1 and DQB1; 500 to 550 for DQA1; about 600 for DPA1; and around 490 for DPB1. About 5 DR-DQ haplotypes were handled as single units for association and clustering, since linkage in the cohort was strong. Besides the first cohort of 666 subjects, a separate validation cohort made up of 95 to 150 different subjects was used. Broader findings and caveats from the paper: Sequencing depth was assumed to be roughly uniform across donors in the presence/absence analyses, though that assumption may not hold. Some IMGT-functional V segments, including TRBV6-2 and TRBV6-3, could not be told apart with the 87-base-pair reads, so those segments were excluded. Immune exposure information for the cohort was limited to CMV serostatus. Because counts were too low, about 18 rarely observed V segments, including chromosome 9 orphons, were excluded from the earlier analysis of a few hundred of the donors. A further reported finding was that TCR beta sequences accurately predicted the HLA-A and HLA-B alleles for most subjects in the first cohort. According to a later analysis, most CMV-associated TCR beta chains appeared to be HLA-restricted, and the HLA associations seemed to be driven largely by CMV exposure. The sequencing pipeline was judged likely to have produced a cluster of highly shared sequence variants as a technical artifact. In an earlier analysis of some 640 of the donors, most TCR beta V segments were observed in productive rearrangements about 90% or about 30% of the time, broadly matching IMGT annotations. The authors suggested that the approach could potentially be extended to other disease states and immunological phenotypes. The study listed 164 TCR beta chains as associated with cytomegalovirus. Correlated functional status among segregating V segments might reflect linkage disequilibrium, but an unknown experimental factor could not be ruled out. Specific HLA alleles were associated with 15,000 to 20,000 TCR beta sequences at a false discovery rate of 0.05 in a later analysis. According to a later analysis, TCR association rates differed among HLA loci, with DRB1 alleles showing the most associated TCRs and HLA-C alleles showing the fewest. According to a later genetic analysis, donors in an Asian-associated ancestry cluster had fewer N-insertions in productive TCRs than the approximately 670-donor mean. A later genetic analysis associated a missense DCLRE1C variant with V-gene and J-gene trimming of TCR beta chains, and an independent cohort replicated the association. When HLA alleles, especially DR and DQ, strongly co-occurred, attributing TCR associations to individual alleles was difficult. Because HLA typing was unavailable for some donors at each locus, only the typed subset was used in association tests. The cohort was sequenced for TCR beta chains only, and without alpha or paired-chain data the features that could be detected were limited. In vitro tests confirmed that a few of the cytomegalovirus-associated TCR beta chains recognize cytomegalovirus antigens. The classifier was reported to diagnose cytomegalovirus status with high specificity and sensitivity in both the original and validation cohorts. A later analysis reported that several top co-occurrence clusters appeared linked to parvovirus B19, influenza, CMV and Epstein-Barr virus. Most TCR sequences were seen in very few donors, while some public TCRs were found in many individuals. A later analysis found that HLA-associated TCR beta chains were more clonally expanded and had lower generation probabilities than equally common non-associated chains.

In total, more than 500 healthy bone marrow donors made up the cohort. At the time of sampling, all cohort members were nominally healthy, though unrecorded immune exposures were likely present. The donor tested CMV seronegative and was one of the 352 seronegative cohort members. A peripheral blood sample was provided by each donor, and peripheral blood mononuclear cells were used for TCR beta sequencing. Genomic DNA was extracted from the blood cell samples with the Qiagen DNeasy Blood Extraction Kit. V is cut by 7 bases and J by 2 bases, and the space between the germline ends is 13 bases. The CDR3 covers 14 residues, taking in both the cysteine and the phenylalanine. The kept DNA is CDR3 alone, 42 bases in frame from the first base. The germline V gene encodes CDR1 MNHNY and CDR2 SVGAGI (reference sequence). Library preparation used the immunoSEQ multiplex PCR assay. The multiplex PCR relied on a mix of 60 forward primers for TCR Vbeta segments and 13 reverse primers for TCR Jbeta segments. The CDR3 region of rearranged TCR beta genes was amplified from genomic DNA with a multiplex PCR assay. On the Illumina HiSeq System, the amplified TCR beta libraries were sequenced as 87-base-pair reads. Under the source paper's analysis protocol: A later analysis tallied 70 million to 100 million unique TCR beta chains across the 666 repertoires, and about 10 million of those chains were shared by two or more donors. Raw reads were error-corrected and collapsed into unique sequences by a nearest-neighbor algorithm in which closely related sequences were merged to remove PCR and sequencing errors. To assign V, D and J gene segments, CDR3 sequences were aligned to IMGT reference sequences. For a sequence to be retained, at least a six-nucleotide match to both a V gene segment and a J gene segment was required. A rearrangement counted as productive if the CDR3 had no stop codons and remained in frame with V and J, and every other rearrangement counted as non-productive. CDR3 was defined according to IMGT convention as the region running from the second conserved V-encoded cysteine to the conserved J-encoded phenylalanine. In an earlier analysis of some 550 of the donors, sequences lacking an unambiguous match to a single V gene segment were excluded. In an earlier analysis of about 590 of the donors, a V segment was called functional when productive rearrangements were above 56.7%, and segregating when the standard deviation between donors exceeded 5%. A statistical classification framework was developed to diagnose cytomegalovirus status using the catalog of TCR beta chain sequences. A later analysis assigned V and J genes by comparing TCR nucleotide sequences with IMGT/GENE-DB human TR gene sequences. In a later analysis, CDR3 sequences and most-parsimonious VDJ recombination scenarios were assigned using the TCRdist pipeline. In a later analysis, every TCR beta chain was defined by the combination of its CDR3 amino acid sequence and its V-gene family, and reads without a unique V-gene family were dropped. In a later analysis, around 600 highly shared, low-generation-probability nucleotide sequences were removed to address suspected cross-contamination and a sequencing artifact. In a later analysis, a clonal expansion index for each public chain was calculated from normalized within-repertoire ranks of inferred template counts. In a later analysis, generation probabilities were computed with a VDJ recombination model fitted to out-of-frame rearrangements, and the resulting probabilities were checked against IGoR. A later analysis scored TCR-TCR, TCR-HLA and TCR-CMV co-occurrence with hypergeometric tests, applying a repertoire-size bias correction to TCR pairs. False discovery rates were estimated in a later analysis by permuting HLA or CMV assignments 20 times. A later analysis grouped co-occurring TCRs with DBSCAN, adding TCRdist sequence similarity when clustering within HLA-allele-positive subsets. Repertoires with fewer than 30,000 or more than 120,000 public chains were left out of co-occurrence clustering, as were about 5 repertoires with anomalous nucleotide sharing. In TCRdb, the immuneACCESS table is reduced to in-frame sequences with V and J assigned. These tables do not hold every clone; where another copy was compared, an unresolved V gene accounts for under half, and the others remain unexplained. V, J and clone size are those of that table, while D and trimming were read from the DNA. For this sample there are 55,000 to 80,000 clones; roughly 70% appear just once. The top ten constitute roughly an eighth of the sample.

Worth noting for this clone: Its recognized antigen is unknown. Within one base of it there is no much larger clone, and no base qualities were kept.

The receptor was isolated from an older man in good health and CMV-seronegative. The sample taken for sequencing was PBMCs. The chain uses TRBV6-6 and TRBJ2-3, with no confident D gene call. This receptor carries the CDR3 CASKMAITTDTQYF. The DNA sequence follows: TGTGCCAGCAAAATGGCAATCACCACAGATACGCAGTATTTT.